The source of this T cell receptor beta chain is a study of cytomegalovirus exposure and HLA in healthy donors. Whole-study findings and limits: When presence/absence was analysed, sequencing depth was taken to be roughly uniform across donors. At a 0.05 false discovery rate, a later analysis found 16,951 TCR beta sequences to be associated with HLA alleles. In a later analysis, HLA-associated TCR beta chains were more clonally expanded than equally common others.

V was trimmed by 1 base and J by 0 bases, leaving 6 bases between them. Germline assignment: CDR1 MDHEN and CDR2 SYDVKM. The CDR3 extends over 14 amino acids. Regarding this clone: Its specificity is not known.

This PCR relied on a set of 60 Vbeta primers and 13 Jbeta primers. This table comes from immunoSEQ multiplex PCR, and its TCRdb copy is limited to in-frame clones, with some not included. The sample shows 100,000 to 150,000 clones, 75% to 85% of them seen only once. The clonotype was recovered from a woman in her thirties or forties in good health and CMV-seronegative. The rearrangement joins TRBV28 to TRBJ1-1; D not resolved. Material: PBMCs. CDR3 amino acids: CASSLFGVNTEAFF. The DNA for the CDR3 is TGTGCCAGCAGTTTATTCGGAGTGAACACTGAAGCTTTCTTT.